This passage covers 12 T cell receptor beta chains from one sample sequenced in a study of tissue T cells after allogeneic stem cell transplantation. Using immunoSEQ multiplex PCR, the repertoire was profiled, and TCRdb retains in-frame clones only, with some absent. In the table there are 48,000 or so clones, around 70% of which are singletons. Sequencing input: sorted cells pooled from one or two spleens. All receptors derive from a pool of C57BL/6 mice in good health.

A word on this clone: The gene names given are mouse names. The read terminates 1 residue before the CDR3 end, so the remaining end is supplied by the germline J gene. The V call is TRBV3, the J call TRBJ2-4; TRBD1 aligns across 7 bases. V shed 5 bases and J 1 base; nucleotides not matched to a gene: 6. Germline V CDR1 and CDR2: SNHLY, FYNGKV (reference sequence). The CDR3 loop spans 15 amino acids. The part of the CDR3 DNA that was read is TGTGCCAGCAGCCGACAGGGTTGGTGTCAAAACACCTTGTAC. Its protein is CASSRQGWCQNTLY. The full CDR3 is CASSRQGWCQNTLYF.

As concerns this clone: All gene names here are mouse names. The read ends 1 residue before the CDR3 terminus; that terminus is restored from the germline J gene. The V and J genes are TRBV13-3 and TRBJ2-3; 8 bases map to TRBD1. CDR1 and CDR2 (germline): NNHDY, SYVADS. The CDR3 loop spans 13 amino acids. The V gene end was trimmed by 6 bases and the J gene end by 2 bases; junction bases not matched to a gene: 2. Incomplete CDR3 DNA: TGTGCCAGCACGGACAGGGATGCAGAAACGCTGTAT. Protein sequence: CASTDRDAETLY. Given in full, the CDR3 is CASTDRDAETLYF.

As for this clone: These gene names are mouse names. The CDR3 end is not reached by the read, which stops 1 residue before it; the germline J gene fills it in. V is TRBV23 and J is TRBJ1-5; TRBD1 is the table's D call and was not checked against the DNA. The CDR3 runs to 17 residues. Germline V CDR1 and CDR2: KGHTA, FQNQQP. The CDR3 loop reads CSSSQSDTGRDNQAPLF. The covered CDR3 bases are TGCTCCAGCAGTCAATCCGACACAGGGAGGGACAACCAGGCTCCGCTT.

Worth noting for this clone: Genes here carry mouse names. The sequence runs out 1 residue before the end of the CDR3; the remainder is reconstructed from the germline J gene. The genes are TRBV13-3 and TRBJ2-5; D could derive from TRBD1 or TRBD2 (6 bases each). V was cut by 0 bases and J by 5 bases, with 10 bases left in between. This CDR3 is built from 14 residues. Germline loops: CDR1 NNHDY, CDR2 SYVADS. The covered CDR3 bases are TGTGCCAGCAGTGATGCCCGGGGGCTAGACACCCAGTAC. Translating it yields CASSDARGLDTQY. The full CDR3 reads CASSDARGLDTQYF.

This clone was seen only once. Gene names follow the mouse nomenclature. With the read ending 1 residue before the CDR3 end, the germline J gene is used to fill in that end. The rearrangement links TRBV22 to TRBJ2-4. TRBV22 is a pseudogene locus. The CDR3 is 14 amino acids. Incomplete CDR3 DNA: TGTGCCAGCAGTTGTGGGGAGGGTCAAAACACCTTGTAC. This codes for CASSCGEGQNTLY. From start to end, the CDR3 is CASSCGEGQNTLYF.

A word on this clone: Any gene name here is a mouse gene name. Read coverage stops 1 residue before the CDR3 terminus; the germline J gene supplies the remainder. The chain employs TRBV15 and TRBJ1-2; a weak D match, TRBD1 (6 bases). CDR1 is SGHND and CDR2 is FRSKSL in the germline V gene. This CDR3 region has 12 residues. Trimming pared 5 bases from V and 5 bases from J, leaving 9 bases between. CDR3 residues: CASSAGVSDYTF. Partial CDR3 DNA: TGTGCCAGCAGTGCAGGGGTTTCCGACTACACC.

A remark on this clone: Gene names denote mouse genes. The read comes to an end 1 residue before the CDR3 does, leaving the germline J gene to fill in the end. J is TRBJ2-1 and V is TRBV13-1, with TRBD2 identical over 9 bases. V shed 0 bases and J 1 base; nucleotides not matched to a gene: 5. CDR3 length equals 17 residues. Germline CDR1 is NSHNY and CDR2 is SYGAGN. The CDR3 is CASSDGSGGGNYAEQFF. CDR3 DNA (partial): TGTGCCAGCAGTGATGGGTCTGGGGGGGGGAACTATGCTGAGCAGTTC.

About this clone: Any gene name here is a mouse gene name. The read comes to an end 1 residue before the CDR3 does, leaving the germline J gene to fill in the end. The rearrangement joins TRBV3 to TRBJ1-5; D is possibly TRBD1 (5 bases). Germline V lookup: CDR1 SNHLY, CDR2 FYNGKV (reference sequence). V lost 3 bases to trimming and J lost 1 base, with 7 bases between them. This CDR3 is built from 14 residues. The CDR3 spells CASSLGTNNQAPLF. Incomplete CDR3 DNA: TGTGCCAGCAGCTTGGGGACGAACAACCAGGCTCCGCTT.

With regard to this clone: Genes and germline come from the mouse. CDR3 DNA, as far as it was read: TGTGCAAGCAGCACCCGGACAGGGGTTTCTGGAAATACGCTCTAT. Translation: CASSTRTGVSGNTLY. The full CDR3 is CASSTRTGVSGNTLYF. The V gene is TRBV16, the J gene TRBJ1-3; 9 bases map to TRBD1. The read stops 1 residue short of the end of the CDR3; the missing end is completed from the germline J gene. CDR1 is SGHSA and CDR2 is FRNQAP in the germline V gene. The V segment lost 5 bases and the J segment 0 bases; nucleotides outside the gene matches: 5. This CDR3 comprises 16 residues.

On this clone itself: All gene names here are mouse names. The CDR3 sequence is CASGDGRDEQYF. Partial CDR3 DNA: TGTGCCAGCGGTGATGGCAGGGACGAACAGTAC. The chain joins TRBV13-2 to TRBJ2-7, with D perhaps matching TRBD1 or TRBD2 (5 bases each). The read comes to an end 1 residue before the CDR3 does, leaving the germline J gene to fill in the end. V gave up 0 bases and J gave up 7 bases, with 8 bases separating them. The CDR3 totals 12 residues. Germline CDR1 reads NNHNN; CDR2 reads SYGAGS (reference sequence).

Only a few counts were recorded for this clone. The germline and genes are mouse ones. The read comes to an end 1 residue before the CDR3 does, leaving the germline J gene to fill in the end. The V gene is TRBV1, the J gene TRBJ1-4; 11 bases align to TRBD1. V shed 6 bases and J 4 bases; nucleotides not matched to a gene: 1. The V gene's germline CDR1 is NSQYPW and CDR2 LRSPGD (reference sequence). This CDR3 is 14 amino acids long. The sequenced part of the CDR3 DNA is TGCACCTGCAGGGGGACAGGGGGCAACGAAAGATTATTT. The encoded protein is CTCRGTGGNERLF. The whole CDR3 protein reads CTCRGTGGNERLFF.

Notes on this clone: Any gene name here is a mouse gene name. The DNA ends 1 residue before the CDR3 does, and the rest of the CDR3 is filled in from the germline J gene. The gene calls are TRBV13-2 and TRBJ1-1; D is undetermined. In germline, CDR1 is NNHNN, CDR2 SYGAGS (reference sequence). CDR3 length: 14 residues. Between the trimmed V and J ends, which lost 5 bases and 0 bases, there was a span of 11 bases. The CDR3 DNA, read in part, is TGTGCCAGCGGGGACCCACGAACAAACACAGAAGTCTTC. The encoded protein is CASGDPRTNTEVF. The CDR3 reads in full as CASGDPRTNTEVFF.